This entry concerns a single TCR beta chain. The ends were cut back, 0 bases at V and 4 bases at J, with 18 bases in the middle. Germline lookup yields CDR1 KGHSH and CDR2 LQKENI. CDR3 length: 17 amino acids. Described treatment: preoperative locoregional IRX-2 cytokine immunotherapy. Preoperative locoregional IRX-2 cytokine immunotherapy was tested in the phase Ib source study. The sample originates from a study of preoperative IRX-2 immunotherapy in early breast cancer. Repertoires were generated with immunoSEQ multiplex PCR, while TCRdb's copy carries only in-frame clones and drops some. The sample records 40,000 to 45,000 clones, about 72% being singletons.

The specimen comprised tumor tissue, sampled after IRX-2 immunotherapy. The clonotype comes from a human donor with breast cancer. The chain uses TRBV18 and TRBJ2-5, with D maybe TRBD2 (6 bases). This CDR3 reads CASSPPSQLATGETQYF. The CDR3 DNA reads TGTGCCAGCTCACCACCTTCCCAGCTAGCGACTGGAGAGACCCAGTACTTC.